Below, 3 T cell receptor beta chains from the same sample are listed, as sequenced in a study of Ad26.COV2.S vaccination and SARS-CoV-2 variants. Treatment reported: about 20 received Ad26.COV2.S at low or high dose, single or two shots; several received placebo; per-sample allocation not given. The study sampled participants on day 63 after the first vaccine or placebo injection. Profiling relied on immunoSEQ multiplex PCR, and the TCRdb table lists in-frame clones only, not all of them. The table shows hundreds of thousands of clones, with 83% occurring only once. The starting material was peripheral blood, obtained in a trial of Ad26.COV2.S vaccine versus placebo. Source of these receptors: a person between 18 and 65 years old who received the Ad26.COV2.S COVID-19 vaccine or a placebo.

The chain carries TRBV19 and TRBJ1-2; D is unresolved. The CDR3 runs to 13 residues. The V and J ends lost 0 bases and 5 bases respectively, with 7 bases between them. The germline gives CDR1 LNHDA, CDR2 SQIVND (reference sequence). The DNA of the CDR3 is TGTGCCAGTAGTATAGAGGCGGGTTATGGCTACACCTTC. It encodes CASSIEAGYGYTF.

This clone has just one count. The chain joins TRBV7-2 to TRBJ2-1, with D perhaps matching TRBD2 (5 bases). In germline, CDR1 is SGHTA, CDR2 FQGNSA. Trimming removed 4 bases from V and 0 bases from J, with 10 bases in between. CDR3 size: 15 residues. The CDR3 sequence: CASSSIASSYNEQFF. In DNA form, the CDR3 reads TGTGCCAGCAGCTCTATAGCGAGCTCCTACAATGAGCAGTTCTTC.

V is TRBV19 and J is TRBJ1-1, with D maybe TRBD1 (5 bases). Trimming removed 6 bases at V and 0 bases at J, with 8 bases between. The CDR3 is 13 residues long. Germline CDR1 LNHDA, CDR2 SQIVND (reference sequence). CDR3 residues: CASRRGMNTEAFF. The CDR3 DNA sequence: TGTGCCAGTAGGCGGGGGATGAACACTGAAGCTTTCTTT.